One sample yielded the 24 T cell receptor beta chains listed below, sequenced in a study of control samples from healthy donors and cancer patients. Generated by immunoSEQ multiplex PCR, the TCRdb table keeps only in-frame clones and is missing some. The sample consists of 100,000 or so clones, about four fifths of them appearing once. The specimen sequenced was blood. Source of these receptors: a woman in her fifties or sixties in good health.

This clone has a handful of counts. The rearrangement links TRBV18 to TRBJ2-1, with TRBD1 as a possible D gene (5 bases). The CDR3 spans 12 residues. V was shortened by 5 bases and J by 6 bases, with 8 bases between the two germline ends. CDR1 KGHSH and CDR2 LQKENI come from the germline V gene. The chain's CDR3 is CASSTQGNEQFF. The CDR3 DNA follows: TGTGCCAGCTCAACGCAGGGCAATGAGCAGTTCTTC.

This clone appeared a single time. The chain employs TRBV6-5 and TRBJ1-1, with D perhaps TRBD1 (5 bases). CDR3 size: 12 residues. Trimming shortened V by 4 bases and J by 5 bases, and 8 bases separated the two germline ends. Per the germline V gene, CDR1 is MNHEY and CDR2 is SVGAGI. The CDR3 DNA sequence: TGTGCCAGCAGTTTCGGGGGAACTGAAGCTTTCTTT. Its protein product is CASSFGGTEAFF.

The count of this clone is one. The rearrangement links TRBV4-3 to TRBJ2-6, with D unresolved. Trimming removed 0 bases at V and 1 base at J, with 10 bases between. The CDR3 runs to 17 residues. Germline V CDR1 and CDR2: LGHNA, YSLEER. As DNA, the CDR3 is TGCGCCAGCAGCCAAGAAGGATCGGTTTCTGGGGCCAACGTCCTGACTTTC. Translating gives CASSQEGSVSGANVLTF.

The J gene is TRBJ2-3, the V gene TRBV7-6; 10 bases match TRBD1. Germline assignment: CDR1 SGHVS and CDR2 FNYEAQ. The CDR3 runs to 16 residues. Trimming removed 1 base from V and 4 bases from J; junction bases left unmatched: 5. The chain's CDR3 is CASSLGGTGVADTQYF. The DNA of the CDR3 is TGTGCCAGCAGCTTAGGCGGGACAGGGGTCGCAGATACGCAGTATTTT.

This clone occurred once. The chain employs TRBV28 and TRBJ1-5; no reliable D call. V was shortened by 6 bases and J by 2 bases, with 20 bases between the two germline ends. The germline CDR1 and CDR2 sequences are MDHEN and SYDVKM. This CDR3 has 17 amino acids. The CDR3 sequence: CASRDGPDVIGNQPQHF. The CDR3 DNA reads as TGTGCCAGCAGAGATGGACCGGATGTTATTGGCAATCAGCCCCAGCATTTT. Combining the CDR3 with reference TRBV28 and TRBJ1-5 gives the whole variable domain DVKVTQSSRYLVKRTGEKVFLECVQDMDHENMFWYRQDPGLGLRLIYFSYDVKMKEKGDIPEGYSVSREKKERFSLILESASTNQTSMYLCASRDGPDVIGNQPQHFGDGTRLSIL.

This rearrangement joins TRBV7-2 to TRBJ1-5; a weak D match, TRBD1 (6 bases). V lost 0 bases to trimming and J lost 6 bases, with 27 bases between them. From germline, CDR1 is SGHTA and CDR2 FQGNSA. CDR3 length: 20 amino acids. The CDR3 DNA reads TGTGCCAGCAGCTTAGCAGCCCGGGTCTCAACACAGGGCGGGTTTCAGCCCCAGCATTTT. This codes for CASSLAARVSTQGGFQPQHF. Variable domain in full (rest from reference TRBV7-2 and TRBJ1-5): GAGVSQSPSNKVTEKGKDVELRCDPISGHTALYWYRQSLGQGLEFLIYFQGNSAPDKSGLPSDRFSAERTGGSVSTLTIQRTQQEDSAVYLCASSLAARVSTQGGFQPQHFGDGTRLSIL.

This chain links TRBV20-1 with TRBJ1-1, with D perhaps matching TRBD1 (5 bases). From germline, CDR1 is DFQATT and CDR2 SNEGSKA (reference sequence). There are 16 residues in the CDR3. The ends were cut back, 3 bases at V and 4 bases at J, with 21 bases in the middle. The CDR3 loop is CSASRVATPQGTEAFF. CDR3 sequence (DNA): TGCAGTGCTAGTCGGGTGGCGACACCTCAGGGCACTGAAGCTTTCTTT.

V and J are TRBV19 and TRBJ1-6; tentative D call: TRBD1 (5 bases). The CDR3 loop spans 15 amino acids. Germline V gene lookup returns CDR1 LNHDA and CDR2 SQIVND (reference sequence). Trimming took 5 bases from V and 7 from J, leaving 15 bases between them. CDR3 in amino acids: CASSADPGRNSPLHF. The CDR3 DNA reads TGTGCCAGTAGTGCCGACCCGGGGCGGAATTCACCCCTCCACTTT.

The genes are TRBV5-8 and TRBJ2-3; D may be TRBD1 or TRBD2 (5 bases each). The CDR3 is made up of 14 amino acids. Germline assignment: CDR1 SGHTS and CDR2 YDEGEE. The germline V and J ends were trimmed by 5 bases and 6 bases, with 16 bases remaining between them. The CDR3 DNA is TGTGCCAGCAGGGATGGTGGGGGATTGGATACGCAGTATTTT. Amino acids: CASRDGGGLDTQYF.

V and J are TRBV6-4 and TRBJ2-1, with no clear D. Germline CDR1 reads MRHNA; CDR2 reads SNTAGT. The CDR3 spans 13 residues. V gave up 2 bases and J gave up 2 bases, with 4 bases separating them. The CDR3 loop reads CASSDPPYNEQFF. The CDR3 nucleotides read TGTGCCAGCAGTGACCCCCCCTACAATGAGCAGTTCTTC.

This chain joins TRBV7-2 and TRBJ2-7; 12 bases are shared with TRBD2. The J segment lost 5 bases and the V segment lost 4 bases, leaving 12 bases of the junction unmatched. This CDR3 has 17 residues. From germline, CDR1 is SGHTA and CDR2 FQGNSA. The CDR3 sequence: CASSSASGRALVHEQYF. In DNA form, the CDR3 reads TGTGCCAGCAGCTCCGCTAGCGGGAGGGCTTTGGTCCACGAGCAGTACTTC.

J is TRBJ1-2 and V is TRBV9; TRBD1 matches 8 bases. The CDR3 has 16 amino acids. Per germline, CDR1 SGDLS and CDR2 YYNGEE. Losses at the gene ends were 0 bases for V and 4 bases for J; bases not matched to a gene: 8. The CDR3 region is CASSVGTIDRGYGYTF. Written as DNA, the CDR3 is TGTGCCAGCAGCGTAGGGACGATCGACAGGGGCTATGGCTACACCTTC. The full variable domain, in which reference TRBV9 and TRBJ1-2 provide the parts outside the CDR3, is DSGVTQTPKHLITATGQRVTLRCSPRSGDLSVYWYQQSLDQGLQFLIQYYNGEERAKGNILERFSAQQFPDLHSELNLSSLELGDSALYFCASSVGTIDRGYGYTFGSGTRLTVV.

The V and J genes are TRBV6-4 and TRBJ2-7, with 7 bases identical to TRBD1. The germline CDR1 and CDR2 sequences are MRHNA and SNTAGT. The CDR3 length is 15 residues. J lost 1 base, V lost 6 bases, and 9 bases had no gene match. This chain's CDR3 is CASRRPDRSSYEQYF. CDR3 DNA: TGTGCCAGCAGAAGGCCGGACAGGAGTTCCTACGAGCAGTACTTC.

The CDR3 DNA is TGTGCCAGCAGCCCCCCGGCGGGGGATGAAAAACTGTTTTTT. Translated: CASSPPAGDEKLFF. V is TRBV5-6 and J is TRBJ1-4; D is perhaps TRBD1 (5 bases). Germline V lookup: CDR1 SGHDT, CDR2 YYEEEE. This CDR3 comprises 14 residues. Trimming shortened V by 4 bases and J by 6 bases, and 13 bases separated the two germline ends.

As regards this clone: Other nucleotide sequences in the sample specify the same CDR3. The chain links TRBV6-5 to TRBJ2-1; a possible D gene is TRBD2 (6 bases). Germline CDR1 reads MNHEY; CDR2 reads SVGAGI. There are 14 residues in the CDR3. V was shortened by 2 bases and J by 5 bases, with 10 bases between the two germline ends. The CDR3 is CASSYKLADNEQFF. DNA for the CDR3: TGTGCCAGCAGTTACAAACTAGCCGACAATGAGCAGTTCTTC.

This clone was counted once. The rearrangement links TRBV18 to TRBJ2-7; D gene unclear. The germline V and J ends were trimmed by 0 bases and 0 bases, with 6 bases remaining between them. Germline-derived CDR1 and CDR2 are KGHSH and LQKENI. This CDR3 has 14 residues. CDR3 sequence reads: CASSPPVLSYEQYF. CDR3 coding DNA: TGTGCCAGCTCACCACCGGTCCTCTCCTACGAGCAGTACTTC.

The V call is TRBV19, the J call TRBJ2-7; tentatively, D is TRBD1 or TRBD2 (5 bases each). Looked up from germline, CDR1 is LNHDA and CDR2 is SQIVND (reference sequence). V was pared by 3 bases and J by 5 bases, with 14 bases between. The CDR3 has 14 residues. The DNA of the CDR3 is TGTGCCAGTAGTATCGGGCAGGGAGTCAACGAGCAGTACTTC. Protein: CASSIGQGVNEQYF.

The CDR3 DNA sequence: TGTGCCAGCAGTTACAACAGGGAGGCTTTCTTT. It is translated as CASSYNREAFF. The chain is built from TRBV6-5 and TRBJ1-1; a possible D gene is TRBD1 (6 bases). V lost 2 bases to trimming and J lost 11 bases, with 9 bases between them. The CDR3 consists of 11 residues. Germline lookup yields CDR1 MNHEY and CDR2 SVGAGI.

The chain has TRBV11-3 and TRBJ1-1; D is ambiguous. The CDR3 is 12 amino acids. Germline-derived CDR1 and CDR2 are SGHNT and YENEEA. V was clipped by 5 bases and J by 5 bases, with 9 bases between them. This CDR3 reads CASSNYLTEAFF. Written as DNA, the CDR3 is TGTGCCAGCAGCAACTATTTGACTGAAGCTTTCTTT.

This clone showed up just once. V gene TRBV25-1 combines with J gene TRBJ1-1; 7 nucleotides line up with TRBD1. This CDR3 has 14 residues. Germline CDR1 is MGHDK and CDR2 is SYGVNS. V lost 8 bases to trimming and J lost 1 base; unmatched junction nucleotides: 7. DNA for the CDR3: TGTGCCAGCCATACCGGGACAGAGAACACTGAAGCTTTCTTT. As protein: CASHTGTENTEAFF. The variable domain in full, with the rest retrieved from reference TRBV25-1 and TRBJ1-1, is EADIYQTPRYLVIGTGKKITLECSQTMGHDKMYWYQQDPGMELHLIHYSYGVNSTEKGDLSSESTVSRIRTEHFPLTLESARPSHTSQYLCASHTGTENTEAFFGQGTRLTVV.

This clone was detected only a few times. The rearrangement uses TRBV7-3 and TRBJ2-3; TRBD2 matches at 7 bases. V lost 5 bases and J lost 2; bases outside the gene matches: 7. CDR1 and CDR2 (germline): SGHTA, FQGTGA. The CDR3 loop spans 15 amino acids. The CDR3 coding sequence is TGTGCCAGCAGCCCGACTAGCCGATCCACAGATACGCAGTATTTT. This sequence encodes CASSPTSRSTDTQYF.

This chain links TRBV19 with TRBJ2-6, with D perhaps matching TRBD1 (6 bases). The CDR3 runs 18 residues. Trimming stripped 6 bases from V and 1 base from J, with 19 bases between. CDR1 and CDR2 (germline): LNHDA, SQIVND (reference sequence). The CDR3 here is CASSPSQGQRSGANVLTF. As DNA, the CDR3 is TGTGCCAGTAGCCCAAGCCAGGGGCAAAGATCTGGGGCCAACGTCCTGACTTTC. Full variable domain (missing parts from reference TRBV19 and TRBJ2-6): DGGITQSPKYLFRKEGQNVTLSCEQNLNHDAMYWYRQDPGQGLRLIYYSQIVNDFQKGDIAEGYSVSREKKESFPLTVTSAQKNPTAFYLCASSPSQGQRSGANVLTFGAGSRLTVL.

This clone is a singleton in its sample. The chain carries TRBV11-2 and TRBJ1-3, with D unclear. CDR3 length: 14 residues. The germline gives CDR1 SGHAT, CDR2 FQNNGV. Trimming pared 5 bases from V and 0 bases from J, leaving 8 bases between. This chain's CDR3 is CASSSSSSGNTIYF. The CDR3 DNA reads as TGTGCCAGCAGCAGTTCCTCCTCTGGAAACACCATATATTTT.

This chain connects TRBV15 to TRBJ1-2, with TRBD1 as a possible D gene (6 bases). CDR1 is LNHNV, CDR2 YYDKDF, per germline (reference sequence). The germline V and J ends were trimmed by 4 bases and 0 bases, with 12 bases remaining between them. This CDR3 is built from 15 residues. CDR3 sequence reads: CATSTDRRANYGYTF. In DNA form, the CDR3 reads TGTGCCACCAGCACCGACAGGAGAGCTAACTATGGCTACACCTTC.